The 9 T cell receptor beta chains presented below share a single source sample, sequenced in a study of blood T cell repertoires in COVID-19. TCRdb's copy holds only in-frame clones and misses some; the assay was immunoSEQ multiplex PCR. In the table there are fewer than 120,000 clones, over 60% of which are singletons. Sequencing was done on a sample of peripheral blood. The receptor set was obtained from a woman older than 75 with active or convalescent COVID-19.

This clone was counted only a few times. This rearrangement joins TRBV7-2 to TRBJ2-1; D is ambiguous. The CDR3 consists of 15 residues. Trimming took 1 base from V and 2 from J, leaving 9 bases between them. The germline CDR1 and CDR2 sequences are SGHTA and FQGNSA. The CDR3 loop is CASSLGGSTYNEQFF. The CDR3 DNA follows: TGTGCCAGCAGCTTAGGTGGTAGCACCTACAATGAGCAGTTCTTC.

This chain links TRBV21-1 with TRBJ2-3; TRBD2, the table's D call, was not compared with the DNA. TRBV21-1 corresponds to a pseudogene. CDR3 length equals 18 residues. The CDR3 DNA follows: TGTGCCAGCAGCAAAGCCCCAGACTTTTTCTATAGCACAGATACGCAGTATTTT. Translated: CASSKAPDFFYSTDTQYF.

This chain uses TRBV3-1 (or the pseudogene TRBV3-2) with TRBJ1-1; TRBD1 might be the D (5 bases). The V and J ends lost 6 bases and 10 bases respectively, with 15 bases between them. Germline V CDR1 and CDR2: LGHDT, YNNKEL (reference sequence). This CDR3 contains 12 residues. The CDR3 sequence: CASSRTGGRAFF. The CDR3 DNA follows: TGTGCCAGCAGTCGCACAGGAGGGAGAGCTTTCTTT.

The chain couples TRBV2 to TRBJ1-4; 7 bases align to TRBD1. The CDR3 is made up of 21 amino acids. V shed 7 bases, J shed 0 bases, and the junction held 23 bases outside the gene matches. CDR1 is SNHLY and CDR2 is FYNNEI in the germline V gene. The chain's CDR3 is CASNPGVKKGAHTATNEKLFF. The CDR3 DNA reads as TGTGCCAGCAACCCTGGGGTTAAAAAGGGGGCCCACACAGCAACTAATGAAAAACTGTTTTTT.

CDR3 nucleotides: TGCGCCAGCACACCGGGACAGGGTGCCTACGAGCAGTACTTC. It specifies CASTPGQGAYEQYF. This chain connects TRBV5-1 to TRBJ2-7; TRBD1 aligns across 9 bases. V was clipped by 6 bases and J by 2 bases; unmatched bases: 6. The germline gives CDR1 SGHRS, CDR2 YFSETQ. This CDR3 is 14 amino acids long.

The genes are TRBV19 and TRBJ1-2, with a weak D call TRBD1 (5 bases). CDR3 length equals 15 residues. V was shortened by 2 bases and J by 4 bases, with 14 bases between the two germline ends. Looked up from germline, CDR1 is LNHDA and CDR2 is SQIVND (reference sequence). As DNA, the CDR3 is TGTGCCAGTAGTATACCAACGGGACTCGTCTATGGCTACACCTTC. This encodes CASSIPTGLVYGYTF. Using reference TRBV19 and TRBJ1-2 for the parts outside the CDR3, the full variable domain is DGGITQSPKYLFRKEGQNVTLSCEQNLNHDAMYWYRQDPGQGLRLIYYSQIVNDFQKGDIAEGYSVSREKKESFPLTVTSAQKNPTAFYLCASSIPTGLVYGYTFGSGTRLTVV.

This clone was observed a handful of times. The chain couples TRBV28 to TRBJ1-1; D is uncertain. There are 14 residues in the CDR3. Germline lookup yields CDR1 MDHEN and CDR2 SYDVKM. V was clipped by 3 bases and J by 3 bases, with 11 bases between them. The CDR3 DNA sequence: TGTGCCAGCAGTTTGCTCCCGGTCGACACTGAAGCTTTCTTT. Translating gives CASSLLPVDTEAFF.

The CDR3 coding sequence is TGTGCCAGCAGCGCCCTACAGTTCTCTAGCAATCAGCCCCAGCATTTT. It specifies CASSALQFSSNQPQHF. The chain uses TRBV28 and TRBJ1-5, with unresolved D. Germline assignment: CDR1 MDHEN and CDR2 SYDVKM. This CDR3 contains 16 residues. V was pared by 6 bases and J by 0 bases, with 15 bases between.

V and J are TRBV11-2 and TRBJ2-1; possible D gene TRBD1, 5 bases. V lost 6 bases to trimming and J lost 8 bases, with 20 bases between them. CDR3 size: 15 residues. Germline V gene data show CDR1 as SGHAT and CDR2 as FQNNGV. For the CDR3, the DNA is TGTGCCAGCAGGCCCCTAGGCAGGGTGGTCGATGAGCAGTTCTTC. Translating it yields CASRPLGRVVDEQFF.